Listed below are T cell receptor beta chains from one sample, sequenced in a study of T cell changes during pregnancy in multiple sclerosis. Clones were sequenced by immunoSEQ multiplex PCR, and TCRdb holds only the in-frame ones, with some missing. This sample carries some 38,000 clones, about 90% of them seen once, and the ten largest clones take approximately 0.35%. This material consisted of CD4+ T cells from peripheral blood mononuclear cells, taken after pregnancy. The receptors originated from a female donor in good health, enrolled as a control in a pregnancy study. The CDR3 runs from the conserved cysteine through the conserved F or W. D genes are given only for firm matches. Only part of the rows carry a size: once, few, many, or a class if the clone is expanded.

j_call	clone_size	v_call	d_call	cdr3_aa	cdr3_nt
TRBJ2-7	.	TRBV7-9	TRBD1	CASSSRTGQTYEQYF	TGTGCCAGCAGCTCTCGGACAGGGCAAACCTACGAGCAGTACTTC
TRBJ1-1	.	TRBV19	.	CASIGQGSTEAFF	TGTGCCAGTATCGGCCAGGGGAGCACTGAAGCTTTCTTT
TRBJ1-1	.	TRBV9	.	CASSQLDGGYGEAFF	TGTGCCAGCAGCCAACTGGACGGGGGGTATGGTGAAGCTTTCTTT
TRBJ1-5	.	TRBV2	.	CASRRDSNQPQHF	TGTGCCAGTCGGCGGGATAGCAATCAGCCCCAGCATTTT
TRBJ1-1	.	TRBV2	TRBD1	CASSEVGDRLNTEAFF	TGTGCCAGCAGTGAAGTGGGGGACAGATTGAACACTGAAGCTTTCTTT
TRBJ2-1	.	TRBV6-4	TRBD2	CASSTGLAGDNEQFF	TGTGCCAGCAGCACGGGACTAGCGGGGGACAATGAGCAGTTCTTC
TRBJ2-2	.	TRBV5-1	.	CASSLTSPEFTGELFF	TGCGCCAGCAGCTTGACTTCCCCGGAGTTCACCGGGGAGCTGTTTTTT
TRBJ2-1	once	TRBV7-9	.	CASTPIWSSGSFF	TGTGCCAGCACCCCAATTTGGTCCAGCGGGTCGTTCTTC
TRBJ1-2	.	TRBV10-3	.	CAISEAPSVGGTGGYTF	TGTGCCATCAGTGAGGCCCCTTCGGTCGGGGGGACCGGGGGCTACACCTTC
TRBJ1-2	.	TRBV30	.	CAWSFRVNYGYTF	TGTGCCTGGAGTTTCAGGGTGAACTATGGCTACACCTTC
TRBJ2-7	once	TRBV7-9	.	CASSLGASGGAYEQYF	TGTGCCAGCAGCTTAGGGGCCAGCGGAGGGGCCTACGAGCAGTACTTC
TRBJ1-2	.	TRBV19	.	CASTPRGKDGYTF	TGTGCCAGTACCCCTCGGGGAAAGGATGGCTACACCTTC
TRBJ1-2	.	TRBV18	.	CASSPGLANYGYTF	TGTGCCAGCTCACCAGGGCTGGCTAACTATGGCTACACCTTC
TRBJ2-5	.	TRBV10-3	TRBD1	CAIRAGTEETQYF	TGTGCCATCAGAGCCGGGACAGAAGAGACCCAGTACTTC
TRBJ1-2	.	TRBV27	TRBD1	CASSVDRVSYGYTF	TGTGCCAGCAGTGTGGACAGGGTTAGCTATGGCTACACCTTC
TRBJ2-7	.	TRBV7-2	.	CASRGASSYEQYF	TGTGCCAGCAGGGGAGCGTCCTCCTACGAGCAGTACTTC
TRBJ2-1	.	TRBV5-6	TRBD2	CASSSAGAPGNEQFF	TGTGCCAGCAGCTCAGCGGGAGCTCCGGGAAATGAGCAGTTCTTC
TRBJ2-1	.	TRBV27	.	CASSPKGQTSANSYNEQFF	TGTGCCAGCAGTCCCAAGGGACAGACTAGCGCAAACTCCTACAATGAGCAGTTCTTC
TRBJ1-1	.	TRBV18	TRBD1	CASSLEPGQGARTNTEAFF	TGTGCCAGCTCATTAGAACCGGGACAGGGGGCGAGGACGAACACTGAAGCTTTCTTT
TRBJ1-6	.	TRBV6-5	.	CASSPDRANNSPLHF	TGTGCCAGCAGTCCCGACAGAGCCAATAATTCACCCCTCCACTTT
TRBJ2-7	.	TRBV5-4	.	CASSLVGGPYEQYF	TGTGCCAGCAGCTTGGTTGGAGGACCCTACGAGCAGTACTTC
TRBJ2-3	.	TRBV9	.	CASTTAKGSSTDTQYF	TGTGCCAGCACCACCGCTAAGGGGTCTAGCACAGATACGCAGTATTTT
TRBJ2-2	.	TRBV11-3	.	CASRTRRDNTGELFF	TGTGCCAGCAGGACCCGCAGGGATAACACCGGGGAGCTGTTTTTT
TRBJ2-7	.	TRBV18	TRBD1	CASSPPGQGYEQYF	TGTGCCAGCTCACCCCCGGGACAGGGATACGAGCAGTACTTC
TRBJ1-1	.	TRBV18	TRBD1	CASSPGTGGPGFPDLNTEAFF	TGTGCCAGCTCACCCGGGACAGGGGGTCCCGGATTCCCCGACTTGAACACTGAAGCTTTCTTT
TRBJ1-1	.	TRBV28	TRBD1	CASSRAGGPNTEAFF	TGTGCCAGCAGTAGAGCAGGGGGCCCGAACACTGAAGCTTTCTTT